This T cell receptor beta chain came from a study of T cell responses to AZD1222 COVID-19 vaccine. Second-dose recipients at about 4 or about 12 weeks were treated as one pooled group. Assay: immunoSEQ multiplex PCR; the TCRdb copy retains only in-frame clones and omits some. The table lists over 130,000 clones, approximately 92% of them singletons. For this clone: What it recognizes is unknown.

Study results and caveats: Among AZD1222 vaccinees, only six were seropositive at baseline. Nearly half of spike-specific TCRs reportedly target variant regions that are unmutated in the B.1.351 and B.1.1.7 variants.

V lost 6 bases and J lost 4, with 16 bases in between. The CDR3 has 15 residues. The germline V gene has CDR1 MNHEY and CDR2 SVGAGI. This specimen consisted of peripheral blood, obtained 28 days after the second AZD1222 dose. The source is an adult who received the AZD1222 COVID-19 vaccine. V and J are TRBV6-5 and TRBJ2-1; D might be TRBD2 (5 bases). The DNA for the CDR3 is TGTGCCAGCAGCTCGAAAGACCGGGGATACAATGAGCAGTTCTTC. Protein sequence: CASSSKDRGYNEQFF.